These 22 T cell receptor beta chains were all obtained from the same sample, sequenced in a study of Graves' ophthalmopathy and Graves' hyperthyroidism. From RNA, the CDR3 regions of TCR beta chains were amplified and sequenced. First-round RT-PCR employed HTBI primers, with a second-round multiplex PCR after it. MiXCR, run by TCRdb on the multiplex PCR reads, gives a single entry per CDR3 protein. The sample carries 300,000 to 350,000 distinct CDR3 sequences, 17% recorded once. The material sequenced was peripheral blood. The receptors stem from an adult man with Graves' ophthalmopathy.

The table lists this clonotype with a few counts. The chain couples TRBV11-3 to TRBJ2-2; 9 bases are a match to TRBD1. Germline CDR1 reads SGHNT; CDR2 reads YENEEA. The ends lost 4 bases at V and 5 bases at J; junction bases unmatched: 5. The CDR3 is made up of 15 amino acids. This CDR3 is CASSYTGGRTGELFF. CDR3 bases: TGTGCCAGCAGCTATACAGGGGGCCGGACCGGGGAGCTGTTTTTT.

This clonotype was observed many times. The rearrangement links TRBV29-1 to TRBJ1-1, with TRBD1 matching over 7 bases. CDR1 is SQVTM and CDR2 is ANQGSEA in the germline V gene. CDR3 length: 14 amino acids. Trimming took 3 bases from V and 5 from J; bases not matched to a gene: 9. CDR3 in DNA: TGCAGCGTTGAGAACGACAGGGCGGGAACTGAAGCTTTCTTT. Translating it yields CSVENDRAGTEAFF.

This clonotype was counted ten times or more. The rearrangement joins TRBV10-3 to TRBJ2-7, with 10 bases identical to TRBD2. V dropped 3 bases and J dropped 6; count of bases not matched to a gene: 11. CDR1 ENHRY and CDR2 SYGVKD come from the germline V gene. The CDR3 covers 16 residues. For the CDR3, the DNA is TGTGCCATCAGTGATCCGCGACTAGCGGGTGGGTCCGAGCAGTACTTC. It specifies CAISDPRLAGGSEQYF.

This clonotype was detected ten times or more. This chain's CDR3 is CASSRGTVPEAFF. The CDR3 DNA reads TGTGCCAGCAGCCGTGGGACAGTTCCGGAAGCTTTCTTT. This chain links TRBV11-2 with TRBJ1-1; 7 bases map to TRBD1. The V gene end was trimmed by 5 bases and the J gene end by 8 bases; junction bases not matched to a gene: 8. The CDR3 is made up of 13 amino acids. The germline CDR1 and CDR2 sequences are SGHAT and FQNNGV.

The chain combines TRBV20-1 with TRBJ2-5; TRBD1 is a possible D gene (6 bases). The V end lost 1 base, the J end lost 4 bases, and 10 bases lay between the germline ends. The CDR3 has 13 amino acids. Per germline, CDR1 DFQATT and CDR2 SNEGSKA (reference sequence). The CDR3 DNA reads as TGCAGTGCTAGAGCCCGGACAGTAGAGACCCAGTACTTC. This gives the protein CSARARTVETQYF.

This clonotype was recorded many times. The V call is TRBV6-2 or TRBV6-3, the J call TRBJ2-7, with a possible D match to TRBD1 (5 bases). V was clipped by 5 bases and J by 3 bases, with 14 bases between them. The length of the CDR3 is 14 residues. Germline-derived CDR1 and CDR2 are MNHEY and SVGEGT. CDR3 DNA sequence: TGTGCCAGCAGTCAGGGCCAGGGTTTCTACGAGCAGTACTTC. Its protein product is CASSQGQGFYEQYF.

This clonotype showed up just a few times. J is TRBJ2-7 and V is TRBV11-3; 9 bases match TRBD1. The CDR3 covers 15 residues. Germline loops: CDR1 SGHNT, CDR2 YENEEA. V lost 3 bases to trimming and J lost 0 bases; unmatched junction nucleotides: 3. The CDR3 protein is CASSFGQGISYEQYF. The CDR3 DNA reads TGTGCCAGCAGCTTCGGACAGGGGATCTCCTACGAGCAGTACTTC. Full variable domain (missing parts from reference TRBV11-3 and TRBJ2-7): EAGVVQSPRYKIIEKKQPVAFWCNPISGHNTLYWYLQNLGQGPELLIRYENEEAVDDSQLPKDRFSAERLKGVDSTLKIQPAELGDSAVYLCASSFGQGISYEQYFGPGTRLTVT.

There are many counts of this clonotype. This rearrangement joins TRBV30 to TRBJ1-5; 7 bases are a match to TRBD1. CDR1 and CDR2 from the germline V gene are GTSNPN and SVGIG (reference sequence). V lost 0 bases and J lost 7; bases outside the gene matches: 9. The CDR3 extends over 15 amino acids. The CDR3 region is CAWSVPRQGLQPQHF. CDR3 sequence (DNA): TGTGCCTGGAGTGTACCACGACAGGGCTTACAGCCCCAGCATTTT.

This clonotype was seen many times. The chain recombines TRBV2 with TRBJ1-3; D is perhaps TRBD1 (5 bases). Germline V gene data show CDR1 as SNHLY and CDR2 as FYNNEI. The CDR3 consists of 11 residues. The germline V and J ends were trimmed by 5 bases and 12 bases, with 11 bases remaining between them. CDR3 protein: CASSIGAHIYF. CDR3 DNA: TGTGCCAGCAGTATTGGGGCTCACATATATTTT.

This clonotype has ten or more counts. This chain uses TRBV4-2 with TRBJ2-7, with a tentative D call TRBD1 (6 bases). This CDR3 comprises 16 residues. Per germline, CDR1 LGHNA and CDR2 YNFKEQ. With 4 bases removed from V and 0 bases from J, the gap between germline ends came to 16 bases. CDR3 protein: CASSPGTQASSYEQYF. The CDR3 nucleotides are TGTGCCAGCAGCCCTGGGACACAAGCGAGCTCCTACGAGCAGTACTTC.

This clonotype showed up many times. The chain joins TRBV7-9 to TRBJ2-5, with unresolved D. This CDR3 is 14 amino acids long. Trimming removed 5 bases at V and 2 bases at J, with 12 bases between. Germline CDR1 and CDR2: SEHNR and FQNEAQ (reference sequence). DNA of the CDR3: TGTGCCAGCAGCCCCCAGGCCAGGCAAGAGACCCAGTACTTC. It yields the protein CASSPQARQETQYF.

This clonotype was detected ten times or more. V gene TRBV5-1 combines with J gene TRBJ1-1; D call uncertain. Germline V lookup: CDR1 SGHRS, CDR2 YFSETQ. Trimming stripped 0 bases from V and 1 base from J, with 7 bases between. The CDR3 has 14 residues. This chain's CDR3 is CASSLGPGNTEAFF. The DNA of the CDR3 is TGCGCCAGCAGCTTGGGGCCAGGGAACACTGAAGCTTTCTTT. The variable domain in full, completed from reference TRBV5-1 and TRBJ1-1, reads KAGVTQTPRYLIKTRGQQVTLSCSPISGHRSVSWYQQTPGQGLQFLFEYFSETQRNKGNFPGRFSGRQFSNSRSEMNVSTLELGDSALYLCASSLGPGNTEAFFGQGTRLTVV.

With regard to this clonotype: A read error may be the cause here, since a much bigger clone is one base away. This chain joins TRBV20-1 and TRBJ1-6, with 7 bases matching TRBD1. This CDR3 contains 15 residues. Germline loops: CDR1 DFQATT, CDR2 SNEGSKA (reference sequence). This chain's CDR3 is CSTRDQGGFNLPLHF. The CDR3 bases are TGCAGTACTAGAGATCAGGGGGGGTTTAATTTACCCCTCCACTTT.

The J gene is TRBJ2-7, the V gene TRBV19; D gene ambiguous. CDR3 length: 11 amino acids. Per germline, CDR1 LNHDA and CDR2 SQIVND (reference sequence). Trimming pared 10 bases from V and 3 bases from J, leaving 10 bases between. CDR3 coding DNA: TGTGCCACCGCCCAGCGCTACGAGCAGTACTTC. This encodes CATAQRYEQYF.

The chain links TRBV7-8 to TRBJ2-5, with TRBD1 as a possible D gene (5 bases). Germline CDR1 reads SGHVS; CDR2 reads FQNEAQ. Between the trimmed V and J ends, which lost 3 bases and 8 bases, there was a span of 16 bases. The CDR3 loop spans 14 amino acids. This CDR3 reads CASSLRSGYDTQYF. The CDR3, as DNA: TGTGCCAGCAGCTTGCGGTCAGGGTATGACACCCAGTACTTC.

This clonotype was seen only a few times. A clone one base away is much larger, so this may be a read error. V is TRBV20-1 and J is TRBJ1-1; D ambiguous. This CDR3 comprises 14 residues. Trimming took 4 bases from V and 4 from J, leaving 16 bases between them. Germline CDR1 is DFQATT and CDR2 is SNEGSKA (reference sequence). The CDR3 protein is CSATLGIFSTEAFF. The CDR3 nucleotides are TGCAGTGCTACTCTCGGGATCTTTAGCACTGAAGCTTTCTTT.

This clonotype was seen ten or more times. The chain has TRBV5-1 and TRBJ1-2; perhaps TRBD1 as D (5 bases). The germline V and J ends were trimmed by 7 bases and 0 bases, with 7 bases remaining between them. The CDR3 extends over 12 amino acids. The V gene's germline CDR1 is SGHRS and CDR2 YFSETQ. The CDR3, as DNA: TGCGCCAGCCGACAGACTAACTATGGCTACACCTTC. Amino acid sequence: CASRQTNYGYTF. The full variable domain, its missing parts supplied by reference TRBV5-1 and TRBJ1-2, is KAGVTQTPRYLIKTRGQQVTLSCSPISGHRSVSWYQQTPGQGLQFLFEYFSETQRNKGNFPGRFSGRQFSNSRSEMNVSTLELGDSALYLCASRQTNYGYTFGSGTRLTVV.

There are many counts of this clonotype. This chain uses TRBV30 with TRBJ1-1, with 7 bases identical to TRBD1. The CDR3 has 12 residues. Germline V CDR1 and CDR2: GTSNPN, SVGIG (reference sequence). After removal of 8 bases from V and 1 base from J, the junction contained 4 bases not matched to a gene. The CDR3 sequence: CASDRENTEAFF. For the CDR3, the DNA is TGTGCCAGTGACAGGGAGAACACTGAAGCTTTCTTT.

This clonotype was seen ten or more times. The V gene is TRBV29-1, the J gene TRBJ2-5, with D unclear. The CDR3 has 12 residues. Trimming removed 2 bases from V and 1 base from J, with 5 bases in between. The germline V gene encodes CDR1 SQVTM and CDR2 ANQGSEA. Here the CDR3 reads CSVEPSQETQYF. As DNA, the CDR3 is TGCAGCGTTGAACCGAGCCAAGAGACCCAGTACTTC. Together with reference TRBV29-1 and TRBJ2-5, the CDR3 gives the full variable domain: SAVISQKPSRDICQRGTSLTIQCQVDSQVTMMFWYRQQPGQSLTLIATANQGSEATYESGFVIDKFPISRPNLTFSTLTVSNMSPEDSSIYLCSVEPSQETQYFGPGTRLLVL.

The sample holds many counts of this clonotype. This sequence joins TRBV7-9 and TRBJ2-2; the match to TRBD2 covers 9 bases. The CDR3 is made up of 15 amino acids. The trim removed 3 bases at V and 6 bases at J, leaving 5 bases unmatched. Germline CDR1 and CDR2: SEHNR and FQNEAQ (reference sequence). The CDR3 is CASSLTREGPGELFF. The CDR3 DNA reads as TGTGCCAGCAGCTTGACGCGGGAGGGCCCCGGGGAGCTGTTTTTT.

This clonotype appeared many times. J is TRBJ2-7 and V is TRBV20-1; D could derive from TRBD1 or TRBD2 (5 bases each). The germline gives CDR1 DFQATT, CDR2 SNEGSKA (reference sequence). This CDR3 is 12 amino acids long. Trimming cost V 3 bases and J 4 bases, with 10 bases left between them. CDR3 coding DNA: TGCAGTGCTAGCCGGGACCGATACGAGCAGTACTTC. Residues: CSASRDRYEQYF.

This clonotype was seen at least ten times. V gene TRBV19 combines with J gene TRBJ1-2; D gene ambiguous. Trimming shortened V by 2 bases and J by 6 bases, and 13 bases separated the two germline ends. The germline gives CDR1 LNHDA, CDR2 SQIVND (reference sequence). This CDR3 spans 14 amino acids. The CDR3 protein is CASSILSGRNGYTF. CDR3 nucleotide sequence: TGTGCCAGTAGTATACTCTCAGGAAGAAATGGCTACACCTTC.